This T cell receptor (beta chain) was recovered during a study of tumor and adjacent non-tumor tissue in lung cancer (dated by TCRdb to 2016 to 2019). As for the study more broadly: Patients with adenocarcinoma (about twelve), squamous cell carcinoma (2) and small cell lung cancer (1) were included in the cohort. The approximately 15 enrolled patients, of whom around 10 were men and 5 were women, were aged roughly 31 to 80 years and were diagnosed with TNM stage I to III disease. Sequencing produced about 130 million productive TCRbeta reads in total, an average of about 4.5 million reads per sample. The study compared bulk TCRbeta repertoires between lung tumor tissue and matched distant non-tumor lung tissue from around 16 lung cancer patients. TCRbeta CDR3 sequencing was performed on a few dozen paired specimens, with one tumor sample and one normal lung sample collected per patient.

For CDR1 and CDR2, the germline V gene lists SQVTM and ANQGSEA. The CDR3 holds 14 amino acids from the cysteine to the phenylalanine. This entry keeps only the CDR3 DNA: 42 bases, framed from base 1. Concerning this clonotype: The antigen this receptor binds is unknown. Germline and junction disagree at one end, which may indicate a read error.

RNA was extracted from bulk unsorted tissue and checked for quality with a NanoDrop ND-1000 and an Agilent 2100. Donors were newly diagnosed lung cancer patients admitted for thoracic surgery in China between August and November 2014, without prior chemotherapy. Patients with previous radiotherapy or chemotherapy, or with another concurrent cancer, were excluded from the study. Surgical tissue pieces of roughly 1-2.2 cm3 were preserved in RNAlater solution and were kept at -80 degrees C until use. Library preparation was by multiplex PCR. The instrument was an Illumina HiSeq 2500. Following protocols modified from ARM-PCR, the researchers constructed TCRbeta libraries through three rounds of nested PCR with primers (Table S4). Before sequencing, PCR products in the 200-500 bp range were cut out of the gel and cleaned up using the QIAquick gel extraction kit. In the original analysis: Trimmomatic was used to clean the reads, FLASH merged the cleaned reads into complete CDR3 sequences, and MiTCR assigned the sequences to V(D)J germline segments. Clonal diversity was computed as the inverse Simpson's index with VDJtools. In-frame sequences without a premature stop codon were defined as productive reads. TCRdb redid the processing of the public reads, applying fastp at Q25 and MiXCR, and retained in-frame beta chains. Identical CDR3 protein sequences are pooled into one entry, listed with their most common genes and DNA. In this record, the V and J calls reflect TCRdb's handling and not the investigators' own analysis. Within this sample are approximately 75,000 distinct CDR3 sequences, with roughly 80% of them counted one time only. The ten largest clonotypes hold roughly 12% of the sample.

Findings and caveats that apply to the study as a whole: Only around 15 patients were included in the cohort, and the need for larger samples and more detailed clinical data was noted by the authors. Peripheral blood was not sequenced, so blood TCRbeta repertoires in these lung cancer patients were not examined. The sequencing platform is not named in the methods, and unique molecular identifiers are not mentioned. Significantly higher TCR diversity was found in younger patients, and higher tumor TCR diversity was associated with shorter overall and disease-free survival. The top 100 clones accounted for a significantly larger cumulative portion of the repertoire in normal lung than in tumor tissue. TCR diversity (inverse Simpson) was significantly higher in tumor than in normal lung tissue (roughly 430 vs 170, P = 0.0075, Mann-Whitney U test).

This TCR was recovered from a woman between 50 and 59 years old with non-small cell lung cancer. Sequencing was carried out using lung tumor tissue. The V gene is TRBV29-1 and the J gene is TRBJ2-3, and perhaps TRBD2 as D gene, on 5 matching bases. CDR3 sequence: CSVSIGKESDMQYF. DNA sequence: TGCAGCGTTTCTATCGGGAAAGAGTCAGATATGCAGTATTTT.